The entry below gives a single T cell receptor (beta chain) sequence along with its context. Its antigen is undetermined. Trimming shortened V by 5 bases and J by 0 bases, and 4 bases separated the two germline ends. The CDR3 sequence is 11 residues long. The germline gives CDR1 DFQATT, CDR2 SNEGSKA (reference sequence). The PCR was carried out with 60 Vbeta primers and 13 Jbeta primers. Clones were sequenced by immunoSEQ multiplex PCR, and TCRdb holds only the in-frame ones, with some missing. Its listing shows around 64,000 clones. This specimen comes from a study of cytomegalovirus exposure and HLA in healthy donors. Overall study findings and caveats: HLA alleles were associated with 15,000 to 20,000 TCR beta sequences in a later analysis at 0.05 false discovery rate. Cytomegalovirus status was reportedly diagnosed by the classifier with high sensitivity and specificity. Later analysis suggested links between common viral pathogens and several top significant clusters. The authors later linked a missense DCLRE1C variant to TCR beta V- and J-gene trimming.

The source of this sequence is a female donor in good health and CMV-seropositive. The V call is TRBV20-1, the J call TRBJ1-1; D unresolved. Sequenced material: PBMCs. The DNA of the CDR3 is TGCAGTGCTCCCATGAACACTGAAGCTTTCTTT. It specifies CSAPMNTEAFF.